The 26 T cell receptor beta chains reported below all come from one sample, sequenced in a study of cytomegalovirus exposure and HLA in healthy donors. The study ran its PCR with 60 Vbeta and 13 Jbeta primers. The assay was immunoSEQ multiplex PCR, and TCRdb's table has in-frame clones only and misses some. The profile covers about 270,000 clones, with 86% appearing a single time and less than 4.5% taken by the ten largest. The sequenced sample was PBMCs. Receptors were obtained from a man in his forties or fifties in good health and CMV-seropositive.

The gene calls are TRBV29-1 and TRBJ2-4, with 14 bases aligning to TRBD2. The CDR3 is made up of 14 amino acids. V lost 3 bases to trimming and J lost 12 bases; unmatched junction nucleotides: 7. Germline V lookup: CDR1 SQVTM, CDR2 ANQGSEA. The CDR3 DNA sequence: TGCAGCGTTGAGGGGACTAGCGGGAGAAGGACTCAGTACTTC. This gives the protein CSVEGTSGRRTQYF.

This rearrangement joins TRBV25-1 to TRBJ2-2; 13 positions match TRBD2. CDR1 and CDR2 from the germline V gene are MGHDK and SYGVNS. Trimming removed 1 base from V and 6 bases from J; junction bases left unmatched: 5. CDR3 length: 17 residues. CDR3 nucleotides: TGTGCCAGCAGTGAATTAGGACTAGCGGGAGCTCCCGGGGAGCTGTTTTTT. This gives the protein CASSELGLAGAPGELFF.

The chain uses TRBV28 and TRBJ2-5; 7 bases are shared with TRBD1. The DNA end is a closer match to TRBJ2-7, so the J assignment may be wrong. The V gene's germline CDR1 is MDHEN and CDR2 SYDVKM. This CDR3 spans 13 amino acids. This CDR3 is CAIQDRLTYEQYF. The CDR3 bases are TGTGCCATACAGGACAGGCTGACCTACGAGCAGTACTTC.

A single count supports this clone. The chain uses TRBV9 and TRBJ2-1; 8 bases align to TRBD2. The CDR3 extends over 15 amino acids. CDR1 is SGDLS and CDR2 is YYNGEE in the germline V gene. V shed 0 bases and J 7 bases; nucleotides not matched to a gene: 6. CDR3 coding DNA: TGTGCCAGCAGCGTAGTCCCTAGCGGGCCTAATGAGCAGTTCTTC. It translates to CASSVVPSGPNEQFF.

The V gene is TRBV7-9, the J gene TRBJ2-2, with TRBD1 identical over 11 bases. Germline V CDR1 and CDR2: SEHNR, FQNEAQ (reference sequence). Germline trimming cut 7 bases from V and 2 bases from J; bases unmatched to any gene: 3. There are 15 residues in the CDR3. The CDR3: CASTGQGANTGELFF. As DNA, the CDR3 is TGTGCCAGCACCGGACAGGGGGCTAACACCGGGGAGCTGTTTTTT. The variable domain in full, completed from reference TRBV7-9 and TRBJ2-2, reads DTGVSQNPRHKITKRGQNVTFRCDPISEHNRLYWYRQTLGQGPEFLTYFQNEAQLEKSRLLSDRFSAERPKGSFSTLEIQRTEQGDSAMYLCASTGQGANTGELFFGEGSRLTVL.

The chain employs TRBV6-1 and TRBJ1-2; TRBD1 is a possible D gene (5 bases). Per germline, CDR1 MNHNS and CDR2 SASEGT. V gave up 0 bases and J gave up 8 bases, with 16 bases separating them. The CDR3 is 15 amino acids. CDR3 protein: CASSEAGEGRRGYTF. DNA for the CDR3: TGTGCCAGCAGTGAAGCGGGGGAGGGACGACGAGGCTACACCTTC.

The sample holds a few counts of this clone. This chain links TRBV9 with TRBJ1-1, with 7 positions matching TRBD1. Germline loops: CDR1 SGDLS, CDR2 YYNGEE. CDR3 length: 15 residues. V shed 4 bases and J 3 bases; nucleotides not matched to a gene: 9. CDR3 nucleotides: TGTGCCAGCAGCCCGAGACAGGGACGGGACACTGAAGCTTTCTTT. It is translated as CASSPRQGRDTEAFF.

This chain connects TRBV6-6 to TRBJ1-2; D gene uncertain. This CDR3 contains 15 residues. Germline V gene sequence: CDR1 MNHNY, CDR2 SVGAGI (reference sequence). Trimming stripped 2 bases from V and 7 bases from J, with 17 bases between. The CDR3 DNA is TGTGCCAGCAGTTACCAGGCCGACGGATGGTTTGGCTACACCTTC. Encoded protein: CASSYQADGWFGYTF.

This chain joins TRBV7-2 and TRBJ2-3, with TRBD1 as a possible D gene (5 bases). The length of the CDR3 is 13 residues. From germline, CDR1 is SGHTA and CDR2 FQGNSA. The V gene lost 6 bases and the J gene lost 6 bases, with 13 bases spanning the gap. CDR3 in amino acids: CASSSTGTDTQYF. The CDR3 DNA is TGTGCCAGCAGTTCCACAGGAACGGATACGCAGTATTTT.

This chain links TRBV5-4 with TRBJ2-3; 12 bases line up with TRBD2. Germline lookup yields CDR1 SGHNT and CDR2 YYREEE (reference sequence). The CDR3 consists of 16 residues. The V segment lost 4 bases and the J segment 1 base; nucleotides outside the gene matches: 4. CDR3 region: CASSPGTSGRTDTQYF. CDR3 nucleotide sequence: TGTGCCAGCAGCCCCGGGACTAGCGGGCGCACAGATACGCAGTATTTT. Supplemented by reference TRBV5-4 and TRBJ2-3, the full variable domain reads ETGVTQSPTHLIKTRGQQVTLRCSSQSGHNTVSWYQQALGQGPQFIFQYYREEENGRGNFPPRFSGLQFPNYSSELNVNALELDDSALYLCASSPGTSGRTDTQYFGPGTRLTVL.

V usage is TRBV9 and J usage is TRBJ2-1; the match to TRBD1 covers 8 bases. The ends lost 4 bases at V and 1 base at J; junction bases unmatched: 7. Germline CDR1 reads SGDLS; CDR2 reads YYNGEE. The length of the CDR3 is 16 residues. CDR3 protein: CASSPSDRGSYNEQFF. DNA for the CDR3: TGTGCCAGCAGCCCATCTGACAGGGGATCCTACAATGAGCAGTTCTTC.

This rearrangement joins TRBV7-2 to TRBJ2-2; 10 nucleotides match TRBD1. This CDR3 has 15 residues. Losses at the gene ends were 6 bases for V and 5 bases for J; bases not matched to a gene: 6. Looked up from germline, CDR1 is SGHTA and CDR2 is FQGNSA. CDR3 in DNA: TGTGCCAGCAGGCGGGACAGGGGTGGAACCGGGGAGCTGTTTTTT. This sequence encodes CASRRDRGGTGELFF.

The gene calls are TRBV9 and TRBJ2-2, with TRBD1 as a possible D gene (5 bases). Germline CDR1 is SGDLS and CDR2 is YYNGEE. The CDR3 contains 16 residues. Trimming stripped 0 bases from V and 0 bases from J, with 9 bases between. The CDR3 DNA reads as TGTGCCAGCAGCGTAGAAGTCAGGGCGAACACCGGGGAGCTGTTTTTT. Encoded protein: CASSVEVRANTGELFF.

The J gene is TRBJ2-2, the V gene TRBV19; D remains unclear. Germline V gene data show CDR1 as LNHDA and CDR2 as SQIVND (reference sequence). The CDR3 loop spans 16 amino acids. The V end was cut by 7 bases, the J end by 0 bases, with 15 bases between. CDR3 sequence (DNA): TGTGCCAGTACCTGGAGAGCCCAAGCGAACACCGGGGAGCTGTTTTTT. It codes for CASTWRAQANTGELFF.

This rearrangement joins TRBV7-9 to TRBJ1-4; 10 bases agree with TRBD1. The germline gives CDR1 SEHNR, CDR2 FQNEAQ (reference sequence). CDR3 length equals 15 residues. V was pared by 5 bases and J by 7 bases, with 7 bases of the junction left unmatched. The CDR3 is CASSPGTGVGEKLFF. The CDR3 nucleotides read TGTGCCAGCAGCCCCGGGACAGGGGTGGGTGAAAAACTGTTTTTT.

The rearrangement uses TRBV7-8 and TRBJ2-3, with 9 bases lining up with TRBD1. CDR1 SGHVS and CDR2 FQNEAQ come from the germline V gene. V was pared by 5 bases and J by 4 bases, with 7 bases of the junction left unmatched. The CDR3 runs to 15 residues. The CDR3 reads CASSRTGAQPDTQYF. The CDR3 DNA reads TGTGCCAGCAGCCGGACAGGGGCGCAGCCAGATACGCAGTATTTT.

Regarding this clone: A junction boundary mismatches the germline segment, possibly from a read error. V usage is TRBV7-9 and J usage is TRBJ2-4, with unresolved D. Germline V gene data show CDR1 as SEHNR and CDR2 as FQNEAQ (reference sequence). The CDR3 sequence is 16 residues long. The DNA for the CDR3 is TGTTCCAGCAGCCCCTCGGCGGAGTTAGCCAAAAACATTCAGTACTTC. Translation gives CSSSPSAELAKNIQYF.

V and J are TRBV14 and TRBJ1-1; D possibly corresponds to TRBD1 (6 bases). Trimming shortened V by 4 bases and J by 4 bases, and 19 bases separated the two germline ends. The length of the CDR3 is 16 residues. Germline values: CDR1 SGHDN, CDR2 FVKESK. Written as DNA, the CDR3 is TGTGCCAGCAGCCTAGCAGGGGTCCAGAGGCGCACTGAAGCTTTCTTT. It specifies CASSLAGVQRRTEAFF.

This CDR3 is CATSRGEGGDEQFF. CDR3 sequence (DNA): TGTGCCACCAGCAGGGGGGAAGGAGGGGATGAGCAGTTCTTC. The chain is built from TRBV15 and TRBJ2-1, with a weak D call TRBD2 (6 bases). V shed 3 bases and J shed 8 bases, with 14 bases lying between them. The CDR3 has 14 residues. CDR1 is LNHNV and CDR2 is YYDKDF in the germline V gene (reference sequence).

The chain has TRBV7-6 and TRBJ2-5, with no clear D. CDR1 SGHVS and CDR2 FNYEAQ come from the germline V gene. V was cut by 1 base and J by 5 bases, with 14 bases left in between. This CDR3 has 15 amino acids. The CDR3 here is CASSLGAQAIETQYF. DNA for the CDR3: TGTGCCAGCAGCTTAGGGGCCCAGGCAATTGAGACCCAGTACTTC.

This chain links TRBV7-9 with TRBJ2-5; 7 bases are a match to TRBD2. CDR1 is SEHNR and CDR2 is FQNEAQ in the germline V gene (reference sequence). The ends lost 3 bases at V and 0 bases at J; junction bases unmatched: 4. The CDR3 is 15 amino acids. In DNA, the CDR3 is TGTGCCAGCAGCTTCGGACTAGATTACCAAGAGACCCAGTACTTC. It codes for CASSFGLDYQETQYF.

The rearrangement uses TRBV29-1 and TRBJ2-1; D might be TRBD1 (6 bases). This CDR3 is 15 amino acids long. The germline gives CDR1 SQVTM, CDR2 ANQGSEA. The V end was cut by 8 bases, the J end by 4 bases, with 21 bases between. CDR3: CSSRGRDGAYNEQFF. CDR3 in DNA: TGCAGCTCCAGGGGTCGGGACGGAGCATACAATGAGCAGTTCTTC.

Details on this clone: The junction does not match germline at one end; this may be a read error. The rearrangement uses TRBV11-3 and TRBJ2-7; TRBD2 matches at 11 bases. The CDR3 length is 16 residues. Germline V gene sequence: CDR1 SGHNT, CDR2 YENEEA. As DNA, the CDR3 is TGTGCCAGCAGCTCCTCGACTAGCGGGAACTCCCACGAGCAGTACTTC. Protein sequence: CASSSSTSGNSHEQYF.

This chain connects TRBV12-5 to TRBJ1-2; a weak D match, TRBD1 (6 bases). The V end lost 5 bases, the J end lost 4 bases, and 11 bases lay between the germline ends. The germline CDR1 and CDR2 sequences are LGHNT and FRNRAP. The CDR3 has 13 amino acids. CDR3 residues: CASGTQGIYGYTF. The CDR3 DNA reads TGTGCTAGTGGTACTCAGGGGATCTATGGCTACACCTTC.

Only one count was recorded for this clone. The genes are TRBV19 and TRBJ1-1; TRBD1 matches 7 bases. Germline V gives CDR1 LNHDA, CDR2 SQIVND (reference sequence). V gave up 5 bases and J gave up 3 bases; unmatched junction bases: 9. The CDR3 contains 15 residues. This chain's CDR3 is CASSGIDRDYTEAFF. In DNA form, the CDR3 reads TGTGCCAGTAGTGGCATCGACAGGGATTACACTGAAGCTTTCTTT.

V and J are TRBV9 and TRBJ2-3; 7 nucleotides match TRBD1. J was trimmed by 3 bases and V by 3 bases; bases with no gene match: 7. The length of the CDR3 is 15 residues. CDR1 is SGDLS and CDR2 is YYNGEE in the germline V gene. The CDR3 loop is CASSGRDSTTDTQYF. The CDR3 DNA sequence: TGTGCCAGCAGCGGCCGGGACAGCACTACAGATACGCAGTATTTT.